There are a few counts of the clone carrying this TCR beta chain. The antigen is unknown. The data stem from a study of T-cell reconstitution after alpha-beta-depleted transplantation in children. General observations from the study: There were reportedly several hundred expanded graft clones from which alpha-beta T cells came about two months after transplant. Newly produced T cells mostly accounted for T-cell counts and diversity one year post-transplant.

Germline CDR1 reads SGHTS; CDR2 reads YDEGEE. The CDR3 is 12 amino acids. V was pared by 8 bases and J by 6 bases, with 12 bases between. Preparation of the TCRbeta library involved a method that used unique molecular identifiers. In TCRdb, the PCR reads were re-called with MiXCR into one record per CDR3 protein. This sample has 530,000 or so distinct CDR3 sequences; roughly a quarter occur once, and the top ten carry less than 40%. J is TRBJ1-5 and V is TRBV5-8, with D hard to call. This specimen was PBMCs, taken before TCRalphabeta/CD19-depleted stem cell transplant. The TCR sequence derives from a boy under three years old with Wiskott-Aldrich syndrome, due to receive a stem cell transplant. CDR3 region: CASSLGLQPQHF. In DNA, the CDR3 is TGTGCCAGTTCCCTAGGTCTTCAGCCCCAGCATTTT.